Given below is one TCR beta chain in context. This record belongs to a study of circulating and synovial CD4+ cells in juvenile arthritis. Repertoires were generated with immunoSEQ multiplex PCR, while TCRdb's copy carries only in-frame clones and drops some. Of 30,000 or so clones detected, roughly 95% appear once; the ten largest clones hold around 0.68%. This CDR3 is built from 15 residues. Germline V CDR1 and CDR2: WNHNN, SYGVQD (reference sequence). Unmatched junction bases numbered 4, after V lost 6 bases and J lost 1 base. The chain is built from TRBV10-1 and TRBJ2-3, with 10 positions matching TRBD1. Sequencing was carried out using CD4+ T cells from blood. The receptor's source is a human donor with juvenile idiopathic arthritis. The CDR3 reads CASRAGTGGTDTQYF. The DNA for the CDR3 is TGCGCCAGCAGGGCCGGGACAGGGGGCACAGATACGCAGTATTTT.